This T cell receptor (beta chain) was retrieved from a study of blood T cell repertoires in COVID-19. The wider study: The analysed material was cDNA or gDNA that came from T cells, B-cell-depleted T cells, or PBMCs.

Authors' data handling: Scientists estimated how many nucleated cells there were by amplifying reference gene primers. Measured with immunoSEQ multiplex PCR; TCRdb has only the in-frame clones, and not every one. The D gene and trimming were derived from the DNA, and the V and J assignments and clone size from that table. The sample consists of 75,000 to 80,000 clones, 80% to 90% of them appearing once. This clone was found once. CDR1 and CDR2 (germline): MNHEY, SMNVEV (reference sequence). CDR3 length: 13 amino acids. V shed 6 bases, J shed 5 bases, and the junction held 7 bases outside the gene matches.

The chain recombines TRBV27 with TRBJ2-7; 7 bases match TRBD1. The sequencing input was peripheral blood. This sequence was found in a human donor in a cohort sampled during active COVID-19. CDR3 amino acids: CASSDRVLNEQYF. The CDR3 DNA follows: TGTGCCAGCAGCGACAGGGTTCTCAACGAGCAGTACTTC.